Listed here are 20 T cell receptor beta chains from one sample, sequenced in a study of T cells in Graves' hyperthyroidism and ophthalmopathy. TCR beta CDR3 regions were amplified from RNA transcripts. HTBI primers were the set used in a first-round RT-PCR of the TCR CDR3. TCRdb re-analysed the multiplex PCR reads in MiXCR, keeping a single row per CDR3 protein. This sample has a few hundred thousand distinct CDR3 sequences, with 13% to 15% found just once. The sample comprised blood. Receptor source: a woman aged 18-35 years with Graves' hyperthyroidism.

This clonotype was recorded many times. The chain recombines TRBV11-2 with TRBJ2-2; 7 bases map to TRBD1. With 6 bases clipped from V and 1 base from J, the junction kept 2 bases outside the gene matches. The CDR3 is made up of 14 amino acids. Germline V CDR1 and CDR2: SGHAT, FQNNGV. The CDR3 DNA reads as TGTGCCAGCAGGAGACAGGGGAACACCGGGGAGCTGTTTTTT. Translating gives CASRRQGNTGELFF.

This clonotype was counted many times. The CDR3 DNA is TGTGCCAGCAGTGGGGTAGCGGGGTCCTACGAGCAGTACTTC. Protein: CASSGVAGSYEQYF. The chain joins TRBV12-3 or TRBV12-4 to TRBJ2-7; 8 nucleotides line up with TRBD2. The CDR3 has 14 amino acids. V dropped 5 bases and J dropped 1; count of bases not matched to a gene: 4.

This clonotype was counted a few times. This may arise from a read error, as a much more abundant clone is one base away. This chain uses TRBV27 with TRBJ1-2; 10 nucleotides align to TRBD1. CDR3 length: 16 residues. Germline assignment: CDR1 MNHEY and CDR2 SMNVEV (reference sequence). In DNA form, the CDR3 reads TGTGCCAGCAATTTATTAAGGACAGGGGGTAACTATGGCTACACCTTC. The encoded protein is CASNLLRTGGNYGYTF.

The chain recombines TRBV5-1 with TRBJ2-7, with 12 bases that match TRBD2. CDR3 size: 18 residues. Germline CDR1 and CDR2: SGHRS and YFSETQ. Trimming cost V 6 bases and J 2 bases; bases outside gene matches: 15. CDR3 sequence: CASTWRPSGRAVAYEQYF. CDR3 coding DNA: TGCGCCAGCACCTGGAGGCCTAGCGGGAGGGCCGTAGCCTACGAGCAGTACTTC.

The rearrangement uses TRBV29-1 and TRBJ2-2; tentatively, D is TRBD1 or TRBD2 (6 bases each). With 6 bases removed from V and 5 bases from J, the gap between germline ends came to 10 bases. Per the germline V gene, CDR1 is SQVTM and CDR2 is ANQGSEA. The CDR3 spans 12 residues. The CDR3 DNA is TGCAGCGTAGAGGGGGGTACCGGGGAGCTGTTTTTT. Protein: CSVEGGTGELFF.

This chain links TRBV11-2 with TRBJ2-3, with no clear D. Germline CDR1 reads SGHAT; CDR2 reads FQNNGV. The CDR3 consists of 18 residues. V was trimmed by 5 bases and J by 3 bases, leaving 24 bases between them. The CDR3 sequence: CASSPRLGIHTGTDTQYF. The CDR3 DNA is TGTGCCAGCAGCCCTCGCCTTGGGATCCATACCGGGACAGATACGCAGTATTTT.

This clonotype was detected many times. The chain has TRBV2 and TRBJ1-5; D uncertain. The V end lost 2 bases, the J end lost 3 bases, and 11 bases lay between the germline ends. The germline gives CDR1 SNHLY, CDR2 FYNNEI. The CDR3 extends over 15 amino acids. CDR3: CASSERAVLNQPQHF. Here the CDR3 DNA reads TGTGCCAGCAGTGAAAGGGCAGTTCTCAATCAGCCCCAGCATTTT.

This clonotype appeared a few times. This sequence joins TRBV20-1 and TRBJ1-1; no clear D gene. In germline, CDR1 is DFQATT, CDR2 SNEGSKA (reference sequence). CDR3 length: 13 amino acids. Trimming took off 0 bases at V and 4 bases at J, with 9 bases between the two ends. The CDR3 region has the DNA TGCAGTGCTAGAGACAGACCGACCACTGAAGCTTTCTTT. As protein: CSARDRPTTEAFF.

This clonotype was counted ten times or more. The chain employs TRBV6-1 and TRBJ1-5; D remains ambiguous. CDR1 and CDR2 from the germline V gene are MNHNS and SASEGT. Trimming shortened V by 6 bases and J by 7 bases, and 13 bases separated the two germline ends. The CDR3 consists of 13 residues. CDR3 loop: CASRTDWRQPQHF. Here the CDR3 DNA reads TGTGCCAGCAGGACGGACTGGCGCCAGCCCCAGCATTTT.

This clonotype appeared many times. The V call is TRBV20-1, the J call TRBJ1-2, with a tentative D call TRBD1 (6 bases). The germline CDR1 and CDR2 sequences are DFQATT and SNEGSKA (reference sequence). Trimming stripped 1 base from V and 6 bases from J, with 15 bases between. This CDR3 region has 14 residues. The CDR3: CSARAAPRGDGYTF. CDR3 DNA sequence: TGCAGTGCTAGAGCTGCCCCCAGGGGCGATGGCTACACCTTC.

This clonotype was observed at least ten times. V usage is TRBV2 and J usage is TRBJ1-2; D remains ambiguous. The CDR3 totals 15 residues. Looked up from germline, CDR1 is SNHLY and CDR2 is FYNNEI. The V end lost 3 bases, the J end lost 4 bases, and 15 bases lay between the germline ends. The CDR3 protein is CASSDPPSGSYGYTF. The CDR3 DNA reads as TGTGCCAGCAGTGATCCCCCCTCGGGCAGCTATGGCTACACCTTC.

This clonotype appeared many times. The chain employs TRBV24-1 and TRBJ2-5; the match to TRBD2 covers 8 bases. The germline CDR1 and CDR2 sequences are KGHDR and SFDVKD. Trimming removed 4 bases from V and 4 bases from J; junction bases left unmatched: 7. The CDR3 sequence is 15 residues long. In DNA form, the CDR3 reads TGTGCCACCAGTGACACTGGACTAGCCCCAGAGACCCAGTACTTC. It specifies CATSDTGLAPETQYF.

The chain joins TRBV12-5 to TRBJ2-7, with 7 bases aligning to TRBD2. This CDR3 spans 15 amino acids. Germline CDR1 reads LGHNT; CDR2 reads FRNRAP. The junction had 8 bases not matched to a gene; V was cut back by 1 base and J by 5 bases. The CDR3 nucleotides read TGTGCTAGTGGTTTGGCAGCGGGGCAGCGCAACGAGCAGTACGTC. It codes for CASGLAAGQRNEQYV.

Many counts were recorded for this clonotype. CDR3 in DNA: TGTGCCAGCAGCCAAGGACAGGGTCCCTACGAGCAGTACTTC. Its translation: CASSQGQGPYEQYF. The V and J genes are TRBV14 and TRBJ2-7; TRBD1 aligns across 7 bases. The CDR3 covers 14 residues. Germline CDR1 SGHDN, CDR2 FVKESK. The J segment lost 2 bases and the V segment lost 1 base, leaving 2 bases of the junction unmatched.

The chain is built from TRBV11-3 and TRBJ1-4, with D uncertain. With 2 bases removed from V and 0 bases from J, the gap between germline ends came to 10 bases. Germline V CDR1 and CDR2: SGHNT, YENEEA. This CDR3 spans 16 amino acids. The DNA for the CDR3 is TGTGCCAGCAGCTTAAGGGCACCTGCAACTAATGAAAAACTGTTTTTT. Protein: CASSLRAPATNEKLFF.

This clonotype was seen ten or more times. The chain employs TRBV6-6 and TRBJ2-1; D might be TRBD1 or TRBD2, each matching 6 bases. Germline CDR1 is MNHNY and CDR2 is SVGAGI (reference sequence). V was cut by 2 bases and J by 6 bases, with 20 bases left in between. The CDR3 length is 17 residues. CDR3 DNA: TGTGCCAGCAGTTACGGCGCGGGGAGTGGAGGGGGCAATGAGCAGTTCTTC. Protein: CASSYGAGSGGGNEQFF.

In its sample, this clonotype was seen many times. V gene TRBV18 combines with J gene TRBJ2-3; a possible D gene is TRBD2 (5 bases). The CDR3 is made up of 14 amino acids. V lost 1 base to trimming and J lost 5 bases, with 10 bases between them. Germline-derived CDR1 and CDR2 are KGHSH and LQKENI. The DNA for the CDR3 is TGTGCCAGCTCACCACGGCTAGCAGAAGATACGCAGTATTTT. It codes for CASSPRLAEDTQYF.

This clonotype was found a few times. V gene TRBV24-1 combines with J gene TRBJ2-2, with 11 bases fitting TRBD1. After removal of 5 bases from V and 2 bases from J, the junction contained 6 bases not matched to a gene. The germline V gene has CDR1 KGHDR and CDR2 SFDVKD. The CDR3 runs to 17 residues. The CDR3 nucleotides read TGTGCCACCAGTGGCCTGGGGACAGGGGGTAACACCGGGGAGCTGTTTTTT. Protein sequence: CATSGLGTGGNTGELFF.

This clonotype was seen at least ten times. The chain combines TRBV12-3 or TRBV12-4 with TRBJ1-5; possibly TRBD1 for D (6 bases). V was cut by 3 bases and J by 6 bases, with 9 bases left in between. This CDR3 has 13 residues. CDR3 nucleotide sequence: TGTGCCAGCAGTTTTGGGGGGGCTCAGCCCCAGCATTTT. Its translation: CASSFGGAQPQHF.

The rearrangement joins TRBV20-1 to TRBJ2-1; 9 bases align to TRBD2. There are 16 residues in the CDR3. The germline CDR1 and CDR2 sequences are DFQATT and SNEGSKA (reference sequence). Trimming took 4 bases from V and 3 from J; bases not matched to a gene: 10. The CDR3 nucleotides read TGCAGTGCTATTAGCCCTAGCGGGATGTTCTACAATGAGCAGTTCTTC. Translated: CSAISPSGMFYNEQFF.